The 17 T cell receptor beta chains reported below all come from one sample, sequenced in a study. TCRdb re-analysed the RT-PCR reads in MiXCR, keeping a single row per CDR3 protein. This sample yields about 700,000 distinct CDR3 sequences, of which approximately 15% are seen a single time; 3.6% belongs to the top ten. Sequenced material: memory CD4+ T cells from blood. Source of these receptors: a female donor in good health, serving as a healthy control.

This clonotype has a single count. The chain joins TRBV7-2 to TRBJ1-3; TRBD1 is a possible D gene (6 bases). Trimming took off 4 bases at V and 2 bases at J, with 15 bases between the two ends. From germline, CDR1 is SGHTA and CDR2 FQGNSA. There are 16 residues in the CDR3. CDR3 residues: CASSSQPYRAGNTIYF. The CDR3 DNA reads as TGTGCCAGCAGCTCCCAACCGTACAGGGCTGGAAACACCATATATTTT.

This clonotype has ten or more counts. This chain connects TRBV27 to TRBJ2-7; TRBD1 matches 9 bases. The CDR3 length is 16 residues. The germline gives CDR1 MNHEY, CDR2 SMNVEV (reference sequence). The ends lost 1 base at V and 3 bases at J; junction bases unmatched: 7. CDR3 bases: TGTGCCAGCAGTTTATGGGGGACAGGGACGTTCTACGAGCAGTACTTC. Translated, it gives CASSLWGTGTFYEQYF.

The CDR3 coding sequence is TGTGCCAGCAGCTCGGCCGGGAGCTCCTACAATGAGCAGTTCTTC. It translates to CASSSAGSSYNEQFF. The rearrangement links TRBV7-3 to TRBJ2-1, with D possibly TRBD2 on 6 matching bases. Trimming took 4 bases from V and 0 from J, leaving 10 bases between them. The germline gives CDR1 SGHTA, CDR2 FQGTGA. The CDR3 covers 15 residues.

The gene calls are TRBV11-2 and TRBJ2-2; tentative D call: TRBD1 (5 bases). The V gene lost 2 bases and the J gene lost 0 bases, with 10 bases spanning the gap. Germline CDR1 reads SGHAT; CDR2 reads FQNNGV. This CDR3 contains 16 residues. The CDR3 nucleotides read TGTGCCAGCAGCTTACAGGGTACTTCGAACACCGGGGAGCTGTTTTTT. Encoded protein: CASSLQGTSNTGELFF.

The gene calls are TRBV28 and TRBJ2-3; D perhaps matches TRBD1 (5 bases). With 6 bases removed from V and 0 bases from J, the gap between germline ends came to 13 bases. CDR3 length: 15 amino acids. CDR1 MDHEN and CDR2 SYDVKM come from the germline V gene. The DNA of the CDR3 is TGTGCCAGCAGGCACCTGGGGCCTAGCACAGATACGCAGTATTTT. It yields the protein CASRHLGPSTDTQYF.

This chain uses TRBV6-1 with TRBJ1-1; TRBD1 might be the D (5 bases). Germline assignment: CDR1 MNHNS and CDR2 SASEGT. The CDR3 runs to 14 residues. V was clipped by 4 bases and J by 4 bases, with 13 bases between them. CDR3 in amino acids: CASSARDGLTEAFF. CDR3 in DNA: TGTGCCAGCAGTGCCCGGGACGGCCTCACTGAAGCTTTCTTT.

The chain employs TRBV5-1 and TRBJ2-4, with D tentatively TRBD1 (6 bases). The CDR3 totals 15 residues. The ends were cut back, 0 bases at V and 5 bases at J, with 12 bases in the middle. Germline assignment: CDR1 SGHRS and CDR2 YFSETQ. In nucleotides, the CDR3 is TGCGCCAGCAGCTTGGCCCCAGGGGCGGAAAACATTCAGTACTTC. Amino acid sequence: CASSLAPGAENIQYF. Full variable domain (outside the CDR3, taken from reference TRBV5-1 and TRBJ2-4): KAGVTQTPRYLIKTRGQQVTLSCSPISGHRSVSWYQQTPGQGLQFLFEYFSETQRNKGNFPGRFSGRQFSNSRSEMNVSTLELGDSALYLCASSLAPGAENIQYFGAGTRLSVL.

This clonotype showed up just a few times. The gene calls are TRBV7-2 and TRBJ2-2; possibly TRBD1 for D (6 bases). Germline V CDR1 and CDR2: SGHTA, FQGNSA. Trimming stripped 3 bases from V and 0 bases from J, with 8 bases between. The CDR3 loop spans 15 amino acids. The CDR3: CASSFRGSNTGELFF. CDR3 bases: TGTGCCAGCAGCTTCAGGGGATCGAACACCGGGGAGCTGTTTTTT.

This clonotype was found many times. The chain joins TRBV29-1 to TRBJ2-4; 7 bases are a match to TRBD1. The CDR3 runs 14 residues. Germline V gene sequence: CDR1 SQVTM, CDR2 ANQGSEA. V trimming: 5 bases; J trimming: 7 bases; junction bases outside the gene matches: 11. The DNA for the CDR3 is TGCAGCGTTCTCCTGACAGGGCGGGCGAACATTCAGTACTTC. Translated: CSVLLTGRANIQYF.

This clonotype was counted ten times or more. The chain links TRBV7-6 to TRBJ2-2; D is perhaps TRBD2 (5 bases). The CDR3 covers 13 residues. V lost 5 bases and J 5 bases, leaving 9 bases between the germline ends. Germline V lookup: CDR1 SGHVS, CDR2 FNYEAQ. The CDR3 reads CASSRPGTGELFF. DNA of the CDR3: TGTGCCAGCAGCAGGCCGGGGACCGGGGAGCTGTTTTTT.

This clonotype was recorded many times. The chain employs TRBV12-3 or TRBV12-4 and TRBJ2-7; D call uncertain. This CDR3 is built from 12 residues. The V gene lost 3 bases and the J gene lost 6 bases, with 9 bases spanning the gap. CDR3 in DNA: TGTGCCAGCAGTTTTCACGGCGTCGAGCAGTACTTC. Its protein is CASSFHGVEQYF.

This clonotype was seen a handful of times. This CDR3 reads CASSKDRGWTEAFF. The CDR3 DNA sequence: TGTGCCAGCAGTAAAGACAGGGGTTGGACTGAAGCTTTCTTT. The V gene is TRBV25-1, the J gene TRBJ1-1; 8 bases are shared with TRBD1. The CDR3 loop spans 14 amino acids. The trim removed 5 bases at V and 5 bases at J, leaving 7 bases unmatched. Germline CDR1 and CDR2: MGHDK and SYGVNS. Complete variable domain (other parts from reference TRBV25-1 and TRBJ1-1): EADIYQTPRYLVIGTGKKITLECSQTMGHDKMYWYQQDPGMELHLIHYSYGVNSTEKGDLSSESTVSRIRTEHFPLTLESARPSHTSQYLCASSKDRGWTEAFFGQGTRLTVV.

The J gene is TRBJ1-4, the V gene TRBV5-6, with D unclear. V dropped 3 bases and J dropped 9 bases, with 15 bases sitting between them. This CDR3 contains 14 residues. Per the germline V gene, CDR1 is SGHDT and CDR2 is YYEEEE. CDR3 nucleotides: TGTGCCAGCAGCTCCCCCGGGCGCGGACAAAAACTGTTTTTT. Protein: CASSSPGRGQKLFF.

In its sample, this clonotype was seen a few times. This rearrangement joins TRBV20-1 to TRBJ1-1; a possible D gene is TRBD1 (5 bases). The CDR3 spans 11 residues. V gave up 7 bases and J gave up 4 bases, with 10 bases separating them. Looked up from germline, CDR1 is DFQATT and CDR2 is SNEGSKA (reference sequence). This CDR3 is CSGNGGTEAFF. CDR3 coding DNA: TGCAGTGGTAATGGGGGCACTGAAGCTTTCTTT.

The chain employs TRBV18 and TRBJ1-1, with TRBD1 identical over 8 bases. Germline-derived CDR1 and CDR2 are KGHSH and LQKENI. The CDR3 loop spans 17 amino acids. J gave up 3 bases and V 4 bases, and 13 bases lay outside the gene matches. CDR3 bases: TGTGCCAGCTCACGAAACCTCCTTGGACAGGGAGACACTGAAGCTTTCTTT. Encoded protein: CASSRNLLGQGDTEAFF.

This clonotype was seen at least ten times. CDR3 in amino acids: CASSQVNLNSPLHF. In DNA, the CDR3 is TGCGCCAGCAGCCAAGTCAACCTTAATTCACCCCTCCACTTT. V gene TRBV4-3 combines with J gene TRBJ1-6; D is unresolved. The CDR3 sequence is 14 residues long. Germline V lookup: CDR1 LGHNA, CDR2 YSLEER. Trimming removed 1 base from V and 6 bases from J, with 7 bases in between.

The chain joins TRBV28 to TRBJ2-2, with TRBD2 identical over 8 bases. The trim removed 4 bases at V and 1 base at J, leaving 2 bases unmatched. There are 15 residues in the CDR3. The germline V gene has CDR1 MDHEN and CDR2 SYDVKM. The CDR3 loop reads CASSYLAGNTGELFF. In nucleotides, the CDR3 is TGTGCCAGCAGTTATCTAGCGGGGAACACCGGGGAGCTGTTTTTT. The full variable domain, its missing parts supplied by reference TRBV28 and TRBJ2-2, is DVKVTQSSRYLVKRTGEKVFLECVQDMDHENMFWYRQDPGLGLRLIYFSYDVKMKEKGDIPEGYSVSREKKERFSLILESASTNQTSMYLCASSYLAGNTGELFFGEGSRLTVL.